Below, one TCR beta chain is given with its context. The method was immunoSEQ multiplex PCR; TCRdb's version includes in-frame clones alone and lacks a portion of them. The sample holds some 41,000 clones, more than 65% seen once. The source of the sample is a study of blood T cell repertoires in COVID-19. About the research overall: Researchers got acute and convalescent COVID-19 samples from the United States, Italy and Spain. T cells, B-cell-depleted T cells, or PBMCs supplied cDNA or gDNA.

The length of the CDR3 is 15 residues. The V gene lost 1 base and the J gene lost 11 bases, with 17 bases spanning the gap. Germline V CDR1 and CDR2: LGHDT, YNNKEL (reference sequence). The chain is built from TRBV3-1 (or the pseudogene TRBV3-2) and TRBJ1-4; tentatively, D is TRBD1 (6 bases). The TCR comes from a woman aged 65 to 85 with acute or convalescent COVID-19. The source material was peripheral blood. The CDR3 loop reads CASSQVTGQIGKLFF. DNA of the CDR3: TGTGCCAGCAGCCAAGTAACAGGACAGATTGGGAAACTGTTTTTT.